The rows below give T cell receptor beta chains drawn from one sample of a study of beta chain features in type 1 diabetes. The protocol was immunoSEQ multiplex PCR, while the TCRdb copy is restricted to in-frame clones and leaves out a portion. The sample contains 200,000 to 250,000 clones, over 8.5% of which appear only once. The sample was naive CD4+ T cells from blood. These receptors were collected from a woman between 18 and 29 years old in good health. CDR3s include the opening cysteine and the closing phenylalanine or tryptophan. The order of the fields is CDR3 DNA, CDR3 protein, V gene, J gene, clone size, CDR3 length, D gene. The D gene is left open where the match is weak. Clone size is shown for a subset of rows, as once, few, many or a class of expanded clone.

CDR3nt: TGCGCCAGCAGCTTAGGGGACAGAAACTATGGCTACACCTTC
CDR3aa: CASSLGDRNYGYTF
v_gene: TRBV5-1
j_gene: TRBJ1-2
abundance: -
len: 14
d_gene: TRBD1

CDR3nt: TGTGCCAGCAGTGAGTTTACAGGCAGGAACACTGAAGCTTTCTTT
CDR3aa: CASSEFTGRNTEAFF
v_gene: TRBV25-1
j_gene: TRBJ1-1
abundance: -
len: 15
d_gene: -

CDR3nt: TGCGCCAGCAGCTTTGGGACAGGGTCCTATGGCTACACCTTC
CDR3aa: CASSFGTGSYGYTF
v_gene: TRBV5-1
j_gene: TRBJ1-2
abundance: few
len: 14
d_gene: TRBD1

CDR3nt: TGTGCCAGCAGCTTGGCACAGGGGATCAATCCCGTCACCGGGGAGCTGTTTTTT
CDR3aa: CASSLAQGINPVTGELFF
v_gene: TRBV5-5
j_gene: TRBJ2-2
abundance: few
len: 18
d_gene: TRBD1

CDR3nt: TGTGCCAGCAGTTTCCGACAGGGTCTCAATCAGCCCCAGCATTTT
CDR3aa: CASSFRQGLNQPQHF
v_gene: TRBV27
j_gene: TRBJ1-5
abundance: few
len: 15
d_gene: TRBD1

CDR3nt: TGTGCCAGCAGTCAAGGCAGGGGCCCCGGGGAGCTGTTTTTT
CDR3aa: CASSQGRGPGELFF
v_gene: TRBV7-3
j_gene: TRBJ2-2
abundance: -
len: 14
d_gene: -

CDR3nt: TGTGCCAGCAGTCTTCAGACAGGGCCATACACAGATACGCAGTATTTT
CDR3aa: CASSLQTGPYTDTQYF
v_gene: TRBV11-2
j_gene: TRBJ2-3
abundance: -
len: 16
d_gene: TRBD1

CDR3nt: TGTGCCAGCAGTCCTCGGGGGGGGGCTAGCAATCAGCCCCAGCATTTT
CDR3aa: CASSPRGGASNQPQHF
v_gene: TRBV2
j_gene: TRBJ1-5
abundance: -
len: 16
d_gene: -

CDR3nt: TGTGCCAGTAGTATAGAGTCCAGCGGGATAGGCTACAATGAGCAGTTCTTC
CDR3aa: CASSIESSGIGYNEQFF
v_gene: TRBV19
j_gene: TRBJ2-1
abundance: -
len: 17
d_gene: TRBD2

CDR3nt: TGTGCCAGCTCACAAATGCAGGAGACCCAGTACTTC
CDR3aa: CASSQMQETQYF
v_gene: TRBV18
j_gene: TRBJ2-5
abundance: -
len: 12
d_gene: -